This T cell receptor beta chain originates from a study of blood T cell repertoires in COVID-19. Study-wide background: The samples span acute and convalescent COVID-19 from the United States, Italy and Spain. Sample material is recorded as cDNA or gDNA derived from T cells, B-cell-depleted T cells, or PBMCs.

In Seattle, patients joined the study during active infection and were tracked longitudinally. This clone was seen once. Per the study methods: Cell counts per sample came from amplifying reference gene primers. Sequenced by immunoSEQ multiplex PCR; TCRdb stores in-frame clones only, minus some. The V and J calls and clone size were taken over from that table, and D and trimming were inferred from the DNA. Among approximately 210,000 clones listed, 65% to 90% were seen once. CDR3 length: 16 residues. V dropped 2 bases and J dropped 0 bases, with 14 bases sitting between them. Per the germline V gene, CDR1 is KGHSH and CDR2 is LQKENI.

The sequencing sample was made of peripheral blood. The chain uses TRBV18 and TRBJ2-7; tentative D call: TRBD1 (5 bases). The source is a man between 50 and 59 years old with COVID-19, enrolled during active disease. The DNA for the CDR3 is TGTGCCAGCTCACCAAAGGCGACAGCAGGCTCCTACGAGCAGTACTTC. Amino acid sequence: CASSPKATAGSYEQYF.